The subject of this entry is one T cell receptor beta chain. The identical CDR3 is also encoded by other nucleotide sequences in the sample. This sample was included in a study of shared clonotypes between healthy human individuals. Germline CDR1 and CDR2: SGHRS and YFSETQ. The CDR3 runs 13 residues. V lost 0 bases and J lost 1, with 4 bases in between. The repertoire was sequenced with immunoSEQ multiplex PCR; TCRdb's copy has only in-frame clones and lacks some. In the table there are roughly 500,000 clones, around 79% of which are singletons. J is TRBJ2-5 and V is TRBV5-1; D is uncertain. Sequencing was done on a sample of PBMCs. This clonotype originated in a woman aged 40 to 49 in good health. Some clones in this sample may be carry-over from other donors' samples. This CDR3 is CASSLAVQETQYF. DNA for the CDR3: TGCGCCAGCAGCTTGGCGGTCCAAGAGACCCAGTACTTC. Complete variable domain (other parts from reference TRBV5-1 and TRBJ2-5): KAGVTQTPRYLIKTRGQQVTLSCSPISGHRSVSWYQQTPGQGLQFLFEYFSETQRNKGNFPGRFSGRQFSNSRSEMNVSTLELGDSALYLCASSLAVQETQYFGPGTRLLVL.